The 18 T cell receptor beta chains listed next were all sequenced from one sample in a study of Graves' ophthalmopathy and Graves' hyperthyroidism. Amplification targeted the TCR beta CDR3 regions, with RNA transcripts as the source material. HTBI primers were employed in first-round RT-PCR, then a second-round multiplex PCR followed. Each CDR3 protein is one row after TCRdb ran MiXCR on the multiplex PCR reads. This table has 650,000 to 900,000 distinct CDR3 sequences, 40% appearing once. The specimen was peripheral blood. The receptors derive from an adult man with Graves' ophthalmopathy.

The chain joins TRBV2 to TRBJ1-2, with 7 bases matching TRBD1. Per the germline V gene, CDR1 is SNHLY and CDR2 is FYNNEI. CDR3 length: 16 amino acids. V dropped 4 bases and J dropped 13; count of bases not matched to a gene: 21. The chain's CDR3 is CASSGDSNTGGGGATF. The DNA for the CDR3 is TGTGCCAGCAGTGGGGACAGCAACACCGGGGGTGGAGGGGCCACCTTC.

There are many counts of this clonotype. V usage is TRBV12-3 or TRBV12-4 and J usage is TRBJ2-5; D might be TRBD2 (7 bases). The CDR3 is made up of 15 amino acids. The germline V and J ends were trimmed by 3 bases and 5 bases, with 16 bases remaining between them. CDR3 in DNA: TGTGCCAGCAGTTTTAGGGACATAGCGGGTGAGACCCAGTACTTC. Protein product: CASSFRDIAGETQYF.

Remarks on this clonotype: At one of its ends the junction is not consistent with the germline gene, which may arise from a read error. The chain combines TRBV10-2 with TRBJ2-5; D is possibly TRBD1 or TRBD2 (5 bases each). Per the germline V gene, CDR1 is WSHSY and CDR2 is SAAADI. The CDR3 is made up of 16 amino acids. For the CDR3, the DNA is TGTGCCAGCAGCGGACAAGCTCTAGTGGGGCAAGAGACCCAGTACTTC. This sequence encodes CASSGQALVGQETQYF.

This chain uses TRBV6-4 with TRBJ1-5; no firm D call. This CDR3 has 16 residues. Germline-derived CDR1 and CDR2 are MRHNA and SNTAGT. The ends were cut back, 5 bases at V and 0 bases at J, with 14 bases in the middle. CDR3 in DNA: TGTGCCAGCAGTCCCCACGGTGTGGGTAGCAATCAGCCCCAGCATTTT. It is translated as CASSPHGVGSNQPQHF.

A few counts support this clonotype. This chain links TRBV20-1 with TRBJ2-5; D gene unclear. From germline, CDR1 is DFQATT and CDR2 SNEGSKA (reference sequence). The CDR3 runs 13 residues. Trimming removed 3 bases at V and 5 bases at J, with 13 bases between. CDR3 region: CSASSGLGETQYF. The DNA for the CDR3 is TGCAGTGCTAGCTCAGGTCTTGGGGAGACCCAGTACTTC.

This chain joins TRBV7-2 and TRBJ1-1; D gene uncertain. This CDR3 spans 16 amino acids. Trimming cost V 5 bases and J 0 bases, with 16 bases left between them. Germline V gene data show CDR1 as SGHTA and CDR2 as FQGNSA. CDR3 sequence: CASSVTTKQMNTEAFF. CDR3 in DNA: TGTGCCAGCAGCGTTACAACCAAACAGATGAACACTGAAGCTTTCTTT.

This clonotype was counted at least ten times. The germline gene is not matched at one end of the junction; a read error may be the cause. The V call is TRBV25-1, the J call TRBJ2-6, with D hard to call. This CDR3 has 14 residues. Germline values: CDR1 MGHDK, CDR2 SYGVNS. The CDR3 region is CASTSTSRANVLTF. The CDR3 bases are TGTGCCAGCACTAGTACCTCTAGGGCCAACGTCCTGACTTTC.

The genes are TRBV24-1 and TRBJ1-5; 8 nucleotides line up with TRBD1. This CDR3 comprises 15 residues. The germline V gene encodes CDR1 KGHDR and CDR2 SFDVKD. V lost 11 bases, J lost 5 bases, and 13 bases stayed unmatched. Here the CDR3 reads CASTGPGDRYQPQHF. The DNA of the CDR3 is TGTGCCAGCACTGGACCGGGGGACAGGTATCAGCCCCAGCATTTT.

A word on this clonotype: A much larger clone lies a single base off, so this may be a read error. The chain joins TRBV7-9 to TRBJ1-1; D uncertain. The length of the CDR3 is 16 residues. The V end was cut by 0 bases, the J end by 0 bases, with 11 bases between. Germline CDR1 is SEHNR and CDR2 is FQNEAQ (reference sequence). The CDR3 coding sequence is TGTGCCAGCAGCTTAGCCGATCGCAGACTGAACACTGAAGCTTTCTTT. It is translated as CASSLADRRLNTEAFF.

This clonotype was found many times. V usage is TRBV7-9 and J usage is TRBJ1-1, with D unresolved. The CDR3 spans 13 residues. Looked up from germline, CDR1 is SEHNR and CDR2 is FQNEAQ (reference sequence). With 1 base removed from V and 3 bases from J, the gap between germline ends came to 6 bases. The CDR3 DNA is TGTGCCAGCAGCTTAGACGGAGACACTGAAGCTTTCTTT. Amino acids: CASSLDGDTEAFF.

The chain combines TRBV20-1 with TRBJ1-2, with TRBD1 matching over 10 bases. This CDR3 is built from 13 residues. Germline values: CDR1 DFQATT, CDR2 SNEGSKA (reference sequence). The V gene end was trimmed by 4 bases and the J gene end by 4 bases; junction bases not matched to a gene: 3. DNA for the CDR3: TGCAGTGCTACTGACAGGGGGCCCTATGGCTACACCTTC. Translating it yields CSATDRGPYGYTF.

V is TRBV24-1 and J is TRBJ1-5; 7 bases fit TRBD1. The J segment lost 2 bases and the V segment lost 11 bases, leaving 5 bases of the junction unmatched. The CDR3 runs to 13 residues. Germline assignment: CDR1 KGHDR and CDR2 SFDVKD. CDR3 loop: CAIPDRGNQPQHF. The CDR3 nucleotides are TGTGCCATCCCCGACAGGGGCAATCAGCCCCAGCATTTT.

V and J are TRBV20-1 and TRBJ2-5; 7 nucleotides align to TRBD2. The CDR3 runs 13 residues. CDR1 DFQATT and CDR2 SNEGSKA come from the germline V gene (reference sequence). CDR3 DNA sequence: TGCGGTCCCTGGAAGCGGGGTGGAGAGACCCAGTACTTC. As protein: CGPWKRGGETQYF.

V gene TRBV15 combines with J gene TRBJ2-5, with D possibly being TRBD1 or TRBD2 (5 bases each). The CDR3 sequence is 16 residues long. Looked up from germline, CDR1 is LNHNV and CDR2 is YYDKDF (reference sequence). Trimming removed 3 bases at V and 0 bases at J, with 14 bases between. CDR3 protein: CATSSGGTGHQETQYF. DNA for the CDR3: TGTGCCACCAGCAGCGGAGGCACAGGTCACCAAGAGACCCAGTACTTC. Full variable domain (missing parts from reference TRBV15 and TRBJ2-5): DAMVIQNPRYQVTQFGKPVTLSCSQTLNHNVMYWYQQKSSQAPKLLFHYYDKDFNNEADTPDNFQSRRPNTSFCFLDIRSPGLGDTAMYLCATSSGGTGHQETQYFGPGTRLLVL.

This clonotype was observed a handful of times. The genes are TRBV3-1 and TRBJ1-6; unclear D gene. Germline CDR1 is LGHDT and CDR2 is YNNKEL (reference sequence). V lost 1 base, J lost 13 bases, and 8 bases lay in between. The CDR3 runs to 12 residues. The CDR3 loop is CASSQGPWPLHF. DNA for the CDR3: TGTGCCAGCAGCCAAGGTCCATGGCCCCTCCACTTT.

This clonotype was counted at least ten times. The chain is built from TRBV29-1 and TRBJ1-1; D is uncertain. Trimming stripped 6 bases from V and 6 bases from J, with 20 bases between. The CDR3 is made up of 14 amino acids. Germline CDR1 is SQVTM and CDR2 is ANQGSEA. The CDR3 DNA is TGCAGCGTCGCAGGTTTCGGAGGGTCCCCTGAAGCTTTCTTT. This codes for CSVAGFGGSPEAFF.

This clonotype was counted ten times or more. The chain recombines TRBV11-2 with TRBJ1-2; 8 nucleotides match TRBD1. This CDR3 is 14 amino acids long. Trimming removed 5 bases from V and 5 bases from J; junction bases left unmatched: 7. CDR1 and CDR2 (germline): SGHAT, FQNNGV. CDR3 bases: TGTGCCAGCAGCCCTGACAGGGGTTCATATGGCTACACCTTC. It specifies CASSPDRGSYGYTF.

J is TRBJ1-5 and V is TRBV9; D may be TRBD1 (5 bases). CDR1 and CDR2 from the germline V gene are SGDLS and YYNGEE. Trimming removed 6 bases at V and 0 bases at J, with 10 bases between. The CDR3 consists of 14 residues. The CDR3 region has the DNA TGTGCCAGCAATCGACAGTATAGCAATCAGCCCCAGCATTTT. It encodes CASNRQYSNQPQHF.